This is a list of T cell receptor beta chains from one sample in a study of post-analysis software for immune sequencing data. One entry per CDR3 protein results from TCRdb running MiXCR on the PCR reads. The table has under 200,000 distinct CDR3 sequences, about 36% seen once; the top ten hold 28%. The sequences come from blood, collected after autologous hematopoietic stem cell transplantation. These receptors were obtained from a girl aged 10-17 years with multiple sclerosis. CDR3s include the opening cysteine and the closing phenylalanine or tryptophan. The D gene is left open where the match is weak. Size values are once, few and many counts, or a class for expanded clones, and some rows have none.

TRBJ1-2 | TRBV5-6 | many | - | CASSPGEEDYGYTF | TGTGCCAGCAGCCCCGGTGAGGAGGACTATGGCTACACCTTC
TRBJ2-1 | TRBV20-1 | - | TRBD2 | CSAREQAGSSYNEQFF | TGCAGTGCTAGAGAGCAAGCGGGGTCCTCCTACAATGAGCAGTTCTTC
TRBJ2-1 | TRBV20-1 | many | TRBD2 | CSARVTSGRMGNEQFF | TGCAGTGCTAGGGTCACTAGCGGGAGAATGGGGAATGAGCAGTTCTTC
TRBJ2-1 | TRBV6-5 | few | TRBD2 | CASSYVGTSHLNEQFF | TGTGCCAGCAGTTACGTCGGGACTAGCCACCTCAATGAGCAGTTCTTC
TRBJ2-7 | TRBV29-1 | - | - | CSARRGVYEQYF | TGCAGCGCCCGGAGGGGGGTTTACGAGCAGTACTTC
TRBJ2-3 | TRBV10-3 | many | - | CAISESLGASTQYF | TGTGCCATCAGTGAGTCGTTGGGGGCATCAACGCAGTATTTT
TRBJ2-7 | TRBV29-1 | - | - | CSVRRTTTYEQYF | TGCAGCGTCCGACGTACCACAACCTACGAGCAGTACTTC
TRBJ1-2 | TRBV4-2 | few | TRBD1 | CASSQERGQGGNYGYTF | TGTGCCAGCAGCCAAGAAAGGGGACAGGGGGGGAACTATGGCTACACCTTC
TRBJ2-1 | TRBV13 | - | TRBD2 | CASSLRSGGTVDNEQFF | TGTGCCAGCAGCTTACGGAGCGGGGGGACAGTAGACAATGAGCAGTTCTTC
TRBJ2-2 | TRBV18 | - | TRBD1 | CASSSDRANTGELFF | TGTGCCAGCTCGTCGGACAGGGCTAACACCGGGGAGCTGTTTTTT
TRBJ2-7 | TRBV19 | few | TRBD2 | CASSTPFTSGAFYEQYF | TGTGCCAGTAGTACCCCTTTTACTAGCGGGGCCTTCTACGAGCAGTACTTC
TRBJ2-1 | TRBV5-1 | - | TRBD2 | CASSLVVAGGRNEQFF | TGCGCCAGCAGCTTGGTGGTAGCGGGAGGGCGAAATGAGCAGTTCTTC
TRBJ2-1 | TRBV24-1 | - | - | CATSDIGRRDEQFF | TGTGCCACCAGTGATATCGGTCGGAGGGATGAGCAGTTCTTC
TRBJ2-5 | TRBV7-9 | few | TRBD1 | CASSSDRAETQYF | TGTGCCAGCAGCTCAGACAGGGCGGAGACCCAGTACTTC
TRBJ2-1 | TRBV3-1 | - | TRBD2 | CASSVGLAGRIEQFF | TGTGCCAGCAGCGTGGGACTAGCGGGAAGGATTGAGCAGTTCTTC
TRBJ2-7 | TRBV5-1 | many | TRBD2 | CASSPSSGRTEQYF | TGCGCCAGCAGCCCCTCTAGCGGGAGAACAGAGCAGTACTTC
TRBJ2-5 | TRBV12-3/TRBV12-4 | - | - | CASTLRGKETQYF | TGTGCCAGCACCTTAAGAGGGAAGGAGACCCAGTACTTC
TRBJ2-7 | TRBV29-1 | - | - | CSARVLNEQYF | TGCAGCGCCAGGGTCTTGAACGAGCAGTACTTC
TRBJ1-5 | TRBV7-3 | - | - | CASSLGPLSNQPQHF | TGTGCCAGCAGCCTCGGGCCTCTTAGCAATCAGCCCCAGCATTTT
TRBJ1-5 | TRBV12-3/TRBV12-4 | few | TRBD1 | CASSLLDRDQPQHF | TGTGCCAGCAGTTTATTGGACAGGGATCAGCCCCAGCATTTT
TRBJ2-3 | TRBV24-1 | few | - | CATSEPGKPDTQYF | TGTGCCACCAGTGAGCCAGGGAAGCCAGATACGCAGTATTTT
TRBJ2-2 | TRBV12-3/TRBV12-4 | - | TRBD1 | CASSFFPGTGGGELFF | TGTGCCAGCAGTTTCTTTCCCGGGACAGGGGGCGGGGAGCTGTTTTTT
TRBJ2-7 | TRBV20-1 | few | - | CSASGFPFLHEQYF | TGCAGTGCCAGCGGGTTCCCCTTCCTCCACGAGCAGTACTTC
TRBJ2-1 | TRBV6-5 | few | TRBD2 | CASTKAGASYNEQFF | TGTGCCAGCACCAAAGCGGGAGCCTCCTACAATGAGCAGTTCTTC
TRBJ2-1 | TRBV6-5 | few | - | CASSPPAGQRNEQFF | TGTGCCAGCAGCCCCCCGGCTGGACAGAGAAATGAGCAGTTCTTC
TRBJ2-1 | TRBV7-9 | few | - | CASSLRCDEQFF | TGTGCCAGCAGCTTAAGGTGCGATGAGCAGTTCTTC
TRBJ2-3 | TRBV29-1 | many | - | CSVEDIEVVTRTDTQYF | TGCAGCGTTGAAGATATCGAGGTAGTCACGCGGACAGATACGCAGTATTTT
TRBJ1-2 | TRBV29-1 | few | - | CSVTTGSDYGYTF | TGCAGCGTTACGACAGGTTCGGACTATGGCTACACCTTC
TRBJ2-7 | TRBV27 | few | TRBD1 | CASSWKTGYWYEQYF | TGTGCCAGCAGTTGGAAGACAGGGTATTGGTACGAGCAGTACTTC
TRBJ2-1 | TRBV20-1 | - | - | CSASGRPIYNEQFF | TGCAGTGCTAGCGGTAGACCCATTTACAATGAGCAGTTCTTC
TRBJ1-5 | TRBV6-5 | few | - | CASSFYQGSNQPQHF | TGTGCCAGCAGTTTTTACCAGGGAAGCAATCAGCCCCAGCATTTT
TRBJ2-1 | TRBV30 | - | - | CAWSPNRGYNEQFF | TGTGCCTGGAGTCCAAACCGGGGGTACAATGAGCAGTTCTTC
TRBJ2-3 | TRBV5-1 | few | TRBD1 | CASSTPGQGTDTQYF | TGCGCCAGCAGCACTCCGGGACAGGGCACAGATACGCAGTATTTT
TRBJ2-5 | TRBV7-2 | - | TRBD2 | CASSLGGGMETQYF | TGTGCCAGCAGTCTCGGGGGGGGGATGGAGACCCAGTACTTC
TRBJ2-3 | TRBV4-3 | - | TRBD2 | CASSQDSGRLSDTQYF | TGCGCCAGCAGCCAGGATAGCGGGAGGTTGTCAGATACGCAGTATTTT
TRBJ2-1 | TRBV10-3 | once | - | CAIRGGGSYNEQFF | TGTGCCATCAGGGGGGGGGGCTCATACAATGAGCAGTTCTTC
TRBJ2-5 | TRBV12-3/TRBV12-4 | once | - | CASTGRQETQYF | TGTGCCAGCACCGGACGGCAAGAGACCCAGTACTTC
TRBJ2-4 | TRBV27 | - | TRBD1 | CASRTTGGAEQYF | TGTGCCAGCAGGACAACAGGGGGTGCGGAGCAGTACTTC
TRBJ2-5 | TRBV7-8 | many | TRBD1 | CASSLAGTGSTETQYF | TGTGCCAGCAGCTTAGCGGGGACAGGGTCGACAGAGACCCAGTACTTC
TRBJ2-5 | TRBV6-5 | few | - | CASSFGLLQETQYF | TGTGCCAGCAGTTTCGGACTTCTCCAAGAGACCCAGTACTTC
TRBJ2-1 | TRBV7-9 | once | - | CASSLAGGDEQVF | TGTGCCAGCAGCTTAGCGGGAGGCGATGAGCAGGTCTTC
TRBJ2-7 | TRBV4-2 | - | TRBD1 | CASSQLTGGLSYEQYF | TGTGCCAGCAGCCAGCTCACAGGGGGACTCTCCTACGAGCAGTACTTC
TRBJ2-3 | TRBV4-1 | few | - | CASSHSGATPTDTQYF | TGCGCCAGCAGCCATTCAGGGGCGACCCCCACAGATACGCAGTATTTT
TRBJ2-1 | TRBV12-3/TRBV12-4 | - | - | CASTKSPVSYNEQFF | TGTGCCAGCACTAAGTCCCCCGTCTCCTACAATGAGCAGTTCTTC
TRBJ2-7 | TRBV7-9 | many | TRBD1 | CASSIGQGFSYEQYF | TGTGCCAGCAGCATTGGACAGGGGTTTTCCTACGAGCAGTACTTC
TRBJ2-7 | TRBV29-1 | - | - | CSVEVREGRYF | TGCAGCGTTGAAGTTAGAGAAGGGCGGTACTTC
TRBJ2-7 | TRBV12-3/TRBV12-4 | few | - | CASSPRDSSGLYEQYF | TGTGCCAGCAGTCCCCGGGATTCGAGCGGCCTCTACGAGCAGTACTTC
TRBJ2-1 | TRBV20-1 | - | TRBD2 | CSARVRETILRYNEQFF | TGCAGTGCAAGGGTGCGGGAGACGATACTCAGATACAATGAGCAGTTCTTC
TRBJ1-1 | TRBV4-3 | - | - | CASSQESAGLAEAFF | TGCGCCAGCAGCCAAGAATCGGCAGGGTTGGCTGAAGCTTTCTTT
TRBJ1-5 | TRBV4-1 | - | TRBD1 | CASSTGQDNQPQHF | TGCGCCAGCAGCACGGGACAGGACAATCAGCCCCAGCATTTT
TRBJ2-7 | TRBV28 | - | - | CASSSLRYEQYF | TGTGCCAGCAGTTCTTTAAGGTACGAGCAGTACTTC
TRBJ2-1 | TRBV14 | many | - | CASSSPGRGNEQFF | TGTGCCAGCAGCTCCCCGGGACGAGGTAATGAGCAGTTCTTC
TRBJ1-1 | TRBV30 | - | - | CAWRGHFNTEAFF | TGTGCCTGGAGGGGACATTTTAACACTGAAGCTTTCTTT